This paragraph reports one TCR beta chain. This clone was seen only a few times. Its antigen remains unidentified. No base quality information exists; no much larger clone differs at one position. The data stem from a study of blood T cell repertoires in COVID-19 (dated by TCRdb to between 2020 and 2021). Some background on the complete study: The collaborator samples originated in the United States, Italy and Spain and spanned the acute and convalescent phases of COVID-19. HLA class I and class II types, where available, came from metadata supplied by the sample provider rather than from assay-based typing. Samples came from the ongoing ImmuneRACE study (first 160 participants) plus 1,254 subjects from 6 global collaborators. A freely available public database, intended as a resource for researchers studying the immune response to SARS-CoV-2, is where the repertoires were released. The prospective study material was composed of cDNA or gDNA derived from T cells, B-cell-depleted T cells, or PBMCs. The dataset comprised deeply sampled blood TCRbeta repertoires from subjects exposed to, actively infected with, or recovered from COVID-19. The sample metadata nearly always contained a de-identified subject ID, COVID-19 status, age in years and sex.

The collaborating institutions used their own protocols to collect whole blood in K2EDTA tubes. For TCRbeta analysis, collaborators shipped samples in one of three forms: frozen whole blood, isolated PBMCs, or DNA extracted from either of those sample types. The study at large found these results: Clinical and demographic metadata were provided uncurated, with the amount varying by source and participant.

Sequences SGHVS (CDR1) and FQNEAQ (CDR2) are obtained from the germline V gene. From the cysteine up to the phenylalanine, the CDR3 has a length of 14 residues. Of all the DNA, just the CDR3 is kept, 42 bases in frame from base 1. Deletion took 5 bases off V and 0 bases off J, with a span of 7 bases between the germline ends. TCRbeta CDR3 regions were amplified from genomic DNA using the immunoSEQ Assay, a bias-controlled multiplex PCR. The study's own analysis went as follows. The number of nucleated cells in each sample was estimated from the amplification of reference gene primers within the assay. To quantify the absolute abundance of each unique TCRbeta CDR3 rearrangement, sequence reads were collapsed and filtered. For each sample, productive Simpson clonality was calculated by taking the square root of Simpson's diversity index across productive rearrangements. The clones in this table, taken by TCRdb from immuneACCESS, are in-frame only. Not every clone is retained; where verified, under half of the shortfall comes from an unresolved V gene, and the cause of the rest is unknown. The V and J calls and the clone size are those of that table, but D and trimming were determined from the DNA. Present in this sample are over 150,000 clones, 60% to 80% of which were seen just once. 2.5% to 3% of the sample lies in the top ten.

The TCR comes from a man in his 70s with acute or convalescent COVID-19. Material for sequencing was peripheral blood. This chain is built from TRBV7-8 and TRBJ2-2; the best D guess is TRBD2, with 5 bases matching. The nucleotides read TGTGCCAGCAGCCCGACTACGAACACCGGGGAGCTGTTTTTT. Its protein product is CASSPTTNTGELFF.